This T cell receptor (beta chain) comes out of a study of PD-1 blockade in classical Hodgkin lymphoma (dated by TCRdb to between 2020 and 2021). At the level of the whole study: Nivolumab dosing was 3 mg/kg intravenously every 2 weeks, continuing until either disease progression or unacceptable toxicity. To define a peripheral blood immune signature of response to PD-1 blockade in classical Hodgkin lymphoma, the study combined TCR beta sequencing with CyTOF. Overall results and qualifications from the work: Lower diversity was seen in patients whose nivolumab began less than 1 year after ASCT, and these patients were left out of later analyses so that immune reconstitution would not confound the results. The study covered only a single clinical trial cohort, and the causes of the repertoire differences, possibly disease activity or prior therapy, were still not defined. Among trial patients, those achieving complete response had baseline diversity similar to that of newly diagnosed patients, while diversity was significantly lower in partial responders and progressors. By C4D1, a significant rise was seen in CD4+ TCR diversity but not in CD8+ TCR diversity (p=0.0027 vs p=0.16), and the rise was most apparent among complete responders (p=0.02). Baseline TCR diversity was reported to be lower in newly diagnosed patients than in healthy donors, and even lower in relapsed/refractory patients.

Genomic DNA was isolated using the Qiagen DNeasy kit from unsorted PBMCs as well as from negatively selected CD4+ and CD8+ fractions. Amplification of TCR beta CDR3 regions was done by immunoSEQ multiplex PCR with primers that anneal to V and J segments. Amplification bias was minimized using a synthetic immune receptor repertoire, and residual bias was removed computationally after sequencing. The original pipeline was this. Custom Python scripts were used to quantify repertoire diversity as the Shannon entropy index. Unsorted, CD4+ and CD8+ repertoires were analyzed separately, except for combined analyses in which CD4+ and CD8+ sequences were merged in silico. A clone was considered expanded if an increase in frequency of at least 2-fold after treatment relative to C1D1 was found, and a pseudocount of 0.5 was applied to clones undetected at baseline. Singleton clones were defined as clones with 0 or 1 copy at C1D1, and non-singleton clones were defined as clones with 2 or more copies. Clones expanded in unsorted samples were assigned a CD4+, CD8+ or unknown annotation through matching of protein sequences in sorted samples from the same patient. Wilcoxon tests were applied to paired samples to test diversity changes from C1D1 to C4D1. The table was pulled from immuneACCESS by TCRdb, which kept in-frame rearrangements only. Such tables lose some clones; where checked, under half of the loss comes from unresolved V genes, and the rest has no known cause. V and J calls and clone size are those listed in that table; D and trimming were worked out from the DNA. Here the sample has 4,200 or so clones; roughly 75% occur a single time. The top ten hold around a third of the sample.

This clone came up once. No antigen is known for it. The input lacks base qualities; no much larger clone sits a single base away. The CDR3, cysteine through phenylalanine, is 19 amino acids long. The read is trimmed to its CDR3 DNA, 57 bases read in frame from base 1. The V end loses 0 bases and the J end loses 4 bases, and a stretch of 23 bases separates them. CDR1 and CDR2, per the germline V gene, are SGHAT and FQNNGV. What the time point label conveys for this sample: cycle 1 day 1 (C1D1), immediately before nivolumab initiation. Every trial patient had relapsed following autologous stem cell transplantation, and prior brentuximab vedotin exposure was what differed among cohorts A, B and C. A total of roughly 57 patients with relapsed/refractory classical Hodgkin lymphoma made up the trial cohort, and each patient's best overall response was complete response, partial response or progressive disease. Trial patients were treated with single-agent nivolumab in the multi-cohort phase II CheckMate 205 trial. An independent review committee assessed best overall response using the 2007 International Working Group response criteria. Trial PBMCs were collected immediately before nivolumab initiation (C1D1) and during therapy at cycle 2 day 1 and cycle 4 day 1. Peripheral blood was collected in 8 mL Vacutainer Cell Preparation Tubes, from which PBMCs were isolated by centrifugation and then cryopreserved.

This clonotype was obtained from a human donor with classical Hodgkin lymphoma. The source was peripheral blood mononuclear cells (PBMCs), collected at baseline. In this chain, TRBV11-2 is recombined with TRBJ2-3; no D gene is confidently identified. The DNA is TGTGCCAGCAGCTTAGACACCCTCCAGGTTACCTCCGAGCCAGATACGCAGTATTTT. Its protein is CASSLDTLQVTSEPDTQYF.